This T cell receptor beta chain emerged from a study of OX40 agonist ivuxolimab in advanced cancers. Turning to the study itself: With ivuxolimab, an agonistic anti-OX40 (CD134) antibody, patients were treated. The diagnoses of dose-escalation patients were hepatocellular carcinoma, melanoma, renal cell or head and neck cancer.

Study results and limitations: There were, on average, more expanded clones in CD8+ T cells than in CD4+. Both CD4+ and CD8+ T cell populations in blood had undergone clonal expansion by week 6 at 0.1 to 3.0 mg/kg.

Libraries were prepared by immunoSEQ multiplex PCR; TCRdb keeps only in-frame clonotypes and omits some of them. Among about 58,000 clones listed, about 86% were seen once. On this clone itself: Its specificity is unknown.

CDR1 is SNHLY and CDR2 is FYNNEI in the germline V gene. The V end was cut by 3 bases, the J end by 4 bases, with 3 bases between. CDR3 length: 11 amino acids. V is TRBV2 and J is TRBJ1-2; D unclear. The sequence was obtained from an adult with an advanced solid tumor such as melanoma, head and neck, liver or kidney cancer. Sequencing used CD4+ or CD8+ T cells sorted from blood, obtained in a trial of the OX40 agonist ivuxolimab. CDR3 region: CASSEGYGYTF. In DNA, the CDR3 is TGTGCCAGCAGTGAGGGCTATGGCTACACCTTC.